The rows below give T cell receptor beta chains drawn from one sample of a study of CD8 T cells in Susac syndrome. TCRdb processed the immunoSEQ multiplex PCR reads anew with MiXCR; each CDR3 protein has one entry. This table has a few hundred thousand distinct CDR3 sequences, around 93% appearing once. Specimen: CD4+ T cells from PBMCs. These receptors all come from a human donor with multiple sclerosis. CDR3s include the opening cysteine and the closing phenylalanine or tryptophan. D genes are given only for firm matches. Size values are once, few and many counts, or a class for expanded clones, and some rows have none.

>TRBD2|TRBJ2-7|.|TRBV14
CASSQVWGGYEQYF
TGTGCCAGCAGCCAGGTTTGGGGGGGCTACGAGCAGTACTTC
>.|TRBJ1-5|.|TRBV4-1
CASSQDGNTRFVQPQHF
TGCGCCAGCAGCCAAGATGGAAACACCCGGTTTGTACAGCCCCAGCATTTT
>.|TRBJ1-6|.|TRBV7-2
CASSSVGPNSPLHF
TGTGCCAGCAGCTCCGTCGGCCCCAATTCACCCCTCCACTTT
>.|TRBJ1-4|.|TRBV6-5
CASSYLPLQPDGEKLFF
TGTGCCAGCAGTTACCTTCCCCTACAACCCGATGGGGAAAAACTGTTTTTT
>.|TRBJ2-5|.|TRBV11-3
CASSLMVTQTQYF
TGTGCCAGCAGCTTGATGGTGACACAAACCCAGTACTTC
>.|TRBJ2-5|.|TRBV7-7
CASSSDSQETQYF
TGTGCTAGCAGTTCCGACAGCCAAGAGACCCAGTACTTC
>.|TRBJ2-2|.|TRBV5-1
CASSFQGGYTGELFF
TGCGCCAGCAGCTTCCAGGGGGGTTACACCGGGGAGCTGTTTTTT
>.|TRBJ1-1|.|TRBV29-1
CSVAFDRRNTEAFF
TGCAGCGTTGCCTTCGACAGGCGGAACACTGAAGCTTTCTTT
>TRBD2|TRBJ2-1|once|TRBV27
CASSLLQPGLADFEQFF
TGTGCCAGCAGTTTACTACAACCCGGACTAGCGGATTTCGAGCAGTTCTTC
>.|TRBJ2-1|.|TRBV3-1
CASSQDFSGQFF
TGTGCCAGCAGCCAAGATTTTAGTGGGCAGTTCTTC
>.|TRBJ2-1|.|TRBV30
CAWSSRGGEQFF
TGTGCCTGGAGTTCAAGGGGTGGTGAGCAGTTCTTC
>.|TRBJ2-3|.|TRBV7-9
CASSLTLADTQYF
TGTGCCAGCAGCTTAACCCTGGCAGATACGCAGTATTTT
>.|TRBJ2-5|.|TRBV9
CASSVAGQETQYF
TGTGCCAGCAGCGTCGCAGGGCAAGAGACCCAGTACTTC
>TRBD1|TRBJ1-1|.|TRBV7-2
CASSLMDRGGTEAFF
TGTGCCAGCAGCTTAATGGACAGGGGTGGCACTGAAGCTTTCTTT
>.|TRBJ1-5|.|TRBV5-1
CASSHRPDRAGGNQPQHF
TGCGCCAGCAGCCACCGTCCAGACAGAGCTGGGGGCAATCAGCCCCAGCATTTT
>.|TRBJ2-3|.|TRBV5-6
CASQPSGGTDTQYF
TGTGCCAGCCAGCCCTCCGGGGGCACAGATACGCAGTATTTT
>.|TRBJ1-2|.|TRBV24-1
CATRQGTDYGYTF
TGTGCCACCAGACAAGGGACTGACTATGGCTACACCTTC
>.|TRBJ2-7|.|TRBV6-1
CASSERGQSYEQYF
TGTGCCAGCAGTGAGAGGGGACAAAGCTACGAGCAGTACTTC
>.|TRBJ1-2|.|TRBV24-1
CATSERATNYGYTF
TGTGCCACCAGTGAAAGGGCCACTAACTATGGCTACACCTTC
>.|TRBJ2-3|.|TRBV12-3/TRBV12-4
CASSPNAGASTDTQYF
TGTGCCAGCAGCCCCAACGCAGGTGCTAGCACAGATACGCAGTATTTT
>.|TRBJ2-3|.|TRBV9
CASSVGAGGFTDTQYF
TGTGCCAGCAGCGTAGGGGCCGGGGGCTTCACAGATACGCAGTATTTT
>.|TRBJ1-1|.|TRBV15
CAVGSWGLVFRNTEAFF
TGTGCCGTAGGGTCATGGGGTCTCGTATTTAGAAACACTGAAGCTTTCTTT
>.|TRBJ2-5|few|TRBV3-1
CASSPLRARQETQYF
TGTGCCAGCAGCCCTCTTCGTGCGCGCCAAGAGACCCAGTACTTC
>.|TRBJ1-1|.|TRBV29-1
CSSQLGDDTEAFF
TGCAGCTCTCAATTGGGGGACGACACTGAAGCTTTCTTT
>TRBD1|TRBJ1-2|.|TRBV29-1
CSVGRGTGDGYTF
TGCAGCGTTGGGAGGGGGACAGGGGATGGCTACACCTTC
>.|TRBJ1-4|.|TRBV4-1
CASSQVRGGGEKLFF
TGCGCCAGCAGCCAAGTGCGGGGGGGAGGGGAAAAACTGTTTTTT
>.|TRBJ1-2|.|TRBV24-1
CATGTGHDDGYTF
TGTGCCACCGGAACGGGACACGACGATGGCTACACCTTC
>.|TRBJ1-6|.|TRBV28
CASSPTARGHSPLHF
TGTGCCAGCAGTCCCACCGCCAGGGGTCATTCACCCCTCCACTTT
>.|TRBJ2-4|.|TRBV7-2
CASSSDRAGDIQYF
TGTGCCAGCAGTTCCGACAGGGCGGGGGACATTCAGTACTTC
>.|TRBJ2-3|once|TRBV4-2
CASSQAGGPSTDTQYF
TGTGCCAGCAGCCAAGCCGGCGGGCCTAGCACAGATACGCAGTATTTT
>TRBD2|TRBJ2-1|.|TRBV6-4
CASSDSAGVYNEQFF
TGTGCCAGCAGTGACTCGGCGGGAGTATACAATGAGCAGTTCTTC
>TRBD1|TRBJ1-5|.|TRBV6-5
CASSYSRGLGNQPQHF
TGTGCCAGCAGTTACTCTAGGGGGCTCGGCAATCAGCCCCAGCATTTT
>TRBD2|TRBJ2-5|.|TRBV7-6
CASSLDAGGPSTQYF
TGTGCCAGCAGCTTAGACGCGGGAGGGCCCTCGACCCAGTACTTC
>.|TRBJ2-2|.|TRBV11-3
CASSFPGARGTGELFF
TGTGCCAGCAGCTTCCCCGGGGCTAGAGGCACCGGGGAGCTGTTTTTT
>.|TRBJ2-1|.|TRBV29-1
CSVEYEQFF
TGCAGCGTTGAGTATGAGCAGTTCTTC
>TRBD1|TRBJ2-7|.|TRBV6-5
CASRRTGGDEQYF
TGTGCCAGCAGGAGAACAGGGGGCGACGAGCAGTACTTC
>.|TRBJ2-3|.|TRBV29-1
CSVERRRADTQYF
TGCAGCGTTGAAAGAAGGCGTGCAGATACGCAGTATTTT
>TRBD1|TRBJ1-5|once|TRBV6-5
CASSSRSGTGRNQPQHF
TGTGCCAGCAGTTCACGCTCCGGGACAGGACGCAATCAGCCCCAGCATTTT
>.|TRBJ1-3|once|TRBV7-2
CASSRAQGSGNTIYF
TGTGCCAGCAGCCGGGCCCAGGGCTCTGGAAACACCATATATTTT
>TRBD1|TRBJ2-3|.|TRBV6-2/TRBV6-3
CASHREGQATDTQYF
TGTGCCAGCCACCGGGAAGGACAGGCCACAGATACGCAGTATTTT
>.|TRBJ1-5|.|TRBV13
CASSLGGEGQPQHF
TGTGCCAGCAGCTTAGGGGGTGAGGGTCAGCCCCAGCATTTT
>.|TRBJ1-1|.|TRBV5-1
CASSLAQGSTEAFF
TGCGCCAGCAGCTTGGCCCAGGGGAGCACTGAAGCTTTCTTT
>.|TRBJ2-1|.|TRBV5-1
CASSLVADNEQFF
TGCGCCAGCAGCTTGGTGGCTGACAATGAGCAGTTCTTC
>.|TRBJ1-2|.|TRBV28
CASSFGSNYGYTF
TGTGCCAGCAGTTTTGGCAGCAACTATGGCTACACCTTC
>TRBD2|TRBJ2-5|.|TRBV2
CASRGGGGRGETQYF
TGTGCCAGCAGGGGGGGAGGCGGGAGAGGAGAGACCCAGTACTTC
>TRBD1|TRBJ1-4|.|TRBV5-1
CASSWGGQEKLFF
TGCGCCAGCAGCTGGGGGGGACAGGAAAAACTGTTTTTT
>TRBD1|TRBJ1-1|.|TRBV7-2
CASSLGQGVATEAFF
TGTGCCAGCAGCTTAGGACAGGGGGTTGCCACTGAAGCTTTCTTT
>TRBD1|TRBJ2-2|.|TRBV19
CASNRGPGELFF
TGTGCCAGCAACAGGGGTCCCGGGGAGCTGTTTTTT
>.|TRBJ1-5|.|TRBV10-3
CAISDPGVNQPQHF
TGTGCCATCAGTGATCCGGGGGTCAATCAGCCCCAGCATTTT
>TRBD2|TRBJ2-3|.|TRBV4-2
CASRRTSGGPGTDTQYF
TGTGCCAGCAGACGGACTAGCGGGGGGCCGGGCACAGATACGCAGTATTTT
>TRBD1|TRBJ2-7|.|TRBV6-6
CASSYTTGEGYEQYF
TGTGCCAGCAGTTACACCACAGGGGAAGGCTACGAGCAGTACTTC
>TRBD1|TRBJ1-1|.|TRBV18
CASSPTGVTEAFF
TGTGCCAGCTCACCGACAGGGGTCACTGAAGCTTTCTTT